This TCR beta chain was obtained from a study of early T cells in non-severe SARS-CoV-2 infection. Per germline, CDR1 SEHNR and CDR2 FQNEAQ (reference sequence). Trimming took 3 bases from V and 3 from J; bases not matched to a gene: 3. The CDR3 totals 14 residues. TCRdb used MiXCR to reprocess the 5' RACE reads, holding one entry per CDR3 protein. Counted here are under 60,000 distinct CDR3 sequences, about a tenth occurring once; the ten biggest clones make up over 4%. The chain employs TRBV7-9 and TRBJ2-5, with 8 bases matching TRBD1. The sequence derives from an adult who was a healthcare worker with PCR-confirmed SARS-CoV-2 infection or an uninfected control (not recorded which). This specimen consisted of whole blood, obtained at baseline. CDR3 sequence reads: CASSFNRGKETQYF. The CDR3 DNA follows: TGTGCCAGCAGCTTTAACAGGGGGAAAGAGACCCAGTACTTC.